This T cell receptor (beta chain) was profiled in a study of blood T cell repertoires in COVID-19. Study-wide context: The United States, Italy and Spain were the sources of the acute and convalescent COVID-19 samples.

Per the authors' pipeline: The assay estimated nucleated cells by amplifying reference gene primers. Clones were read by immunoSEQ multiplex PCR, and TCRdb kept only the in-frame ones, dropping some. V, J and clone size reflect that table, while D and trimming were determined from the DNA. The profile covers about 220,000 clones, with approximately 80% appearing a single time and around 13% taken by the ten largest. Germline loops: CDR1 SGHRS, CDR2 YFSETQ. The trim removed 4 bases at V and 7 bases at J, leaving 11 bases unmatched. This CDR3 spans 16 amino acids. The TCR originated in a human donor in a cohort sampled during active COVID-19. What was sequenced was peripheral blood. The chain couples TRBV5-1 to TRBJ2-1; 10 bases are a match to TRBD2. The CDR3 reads CASSPLAGGEGNEQFF. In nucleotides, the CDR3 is TGCGCCAGCAGCCCTTTAGCGGGAGGCGAAGGGAATGAGCAGTTCTTC.